The T cell receptor beta chain under discussion was sequenced for a study of shared clonotypes between healthy human individuals. Study at large: Serving as donors were two women and three men, whose ages spanned 18 to 49.

Those who donated were healthy HIV-negative adults, with no recent acute infections or vaccinations reported. This clone was recorded once. Trimming stripped 11 bases from V and 5 bases from J, with 16 bases between. Germline values: CDR1 LNHDA, CDR2 SQIVND (reference sequence). CDR3 size: 12 residues. Each replicate PCR on the sorted subsets used roughly 200 ng DNA (approximately 27,000 T cell genomes). Libraries were prepared by immunoSEQ multiplex PCR; TCRdb keeps only in-frame clonotypes and omits some of them. This table holds around 720,000 clones, about 80% found once. Sequenced input: memory CD4+ T cells sorted from blood. The subset is: CD45RA-negative fraction. The V call is TRBV19, the J call TRBJ2-7; no reliable D call. The clonotype was recovered from a woman aged 25 to 45 in good health. The CDR3 protein is CAARFAHHEQYF. The CDR3 DNA follows: TGTGCCGCCCGGTTCGCGCACCACGAGCAGTACTTC.